A single sample is the source of the 16 T cell receptor beta chains below, sequenced in a study of identical twins. TCRdb processed the 5' RACE reads anew with MiXCR; each CDR3 protein has one entry. The sample gives roughly 350,000 distinct CDR3 sequences, approximately 13% of which show up once; about 7% is in the top ten. The sample was also linked to a second study, of yellow fever vaccine responses in identical twins.

Sequencing input: CD8+ T cells sorted from blood. Source of these receptors: a young woman in good health.

DNA of the CDR3: TGTGCCACCAGCAACAGAGCGATTTCACCCCTCCACTTT. Translating it yields CATSNRAISPLHF. This sequence joins TRBV15 and TRBJ1-6, with D unclear. V was cut by 4 bases and J by 9 bases, with 10 bases left in between. This CDR3 spans 13 amino acids. CDR1 and CDR2 from the germline V gene are LNHNV and YYDKDF (reference sequence). The full variable domain, rest sourced from reference TRBV15 and TRBJ1-6, is DAMVIQNPRYQVTQFGKPVTLSCSQTLNHNVMYWYQQKSSQAPKLLFHYYDKDFNNEADTPDNFQSRRPNTSFCFLDIRSPGLGDTAMYLCATSNRAISPLHFGNGTRLTVT.

This clonotype was detected only a few times. The J gene is TRBJ2-5, the V gene TRBV7-6, with D tentatively TRBD1 or TRBD2 (5 bases each). Germline V lookup: CDR1 SGHVS, CDR2 FNYEAQ. The CDR3 totals 17 residues. Trimming removed 4 bases at V and 5 bases at J, with 23 bases between. The CDR3: CASSSTRGAVREETQYF. DNA of the CDR3: TGTGCCAGCAGCTCCACTAGAGGGGCGGTGCGTGAGGAGACCCAGTACTTC.

This clonotype was seen at least ten times. The V gene is TRBV7-9, the J gene TRBJ2-5, with D possibly called TRBD1 or TRBD2 (5 bases each). Germline CDR1 and CDR2: SEHNR and FQNEAQ (reference sequence). Trimming shortened V by 1 base and J by 0 bases, and 12 bases separated the two germline ends. The CDR3 is made up of 16 amino acids. The CDR3 loop reads CASSLDDGAYQETQYF. DNA of the CDR3: TGTGCCAGCAGCTTAGATGACGGGGCGTACCAAGAGACCCAGTACTTC.

This clonotype was observed a handful of times. Relative to the germline gene, one junction end is altered; a read error may explain this. The chain is built from TRBV15 and TRBJ2-3, with D tentatively TRBD1 (6 bases). This CDR3 is built from 15 residues. Germline V CDR1 and CDR2: LNHNV, YYDKDF (reference sequence). CDR3 sequence reads: CATSGERGHTDTQYF. CDR3 DNA: TGTGCCACCAGCGGAGAGAGGGGACACACAGATACGCAGTATTTT.

J is TRBJ1-2 and V is TRBV9; possible D gene TRBD1, 5 bases. The V end lost 0 bases, the J end lost 1 base, and 16 bases lay between the germline ends. In germline, CDR1 is SGDLS, CDR2 YYNGEE. There are 17 residues in the CDR3. In nucleotides, the CDR3 is TGTGCCAGCAGCGTAGATCGTTCCACAGGACTTAACTATGGCTACACCTTC. It is translated as CASSVDRSTGLNYGYTF.

The chain links TRBV28 to TRBJ2-2; D gene ambiguous. Germline V lookup: CDR1 MDHEN, CDR2 SYDVKM. The CDR3 spans 18 residues. V dropped 6 bases and J dropped 4 bases, with 24 bases sitting between them. The CDR3 nucleotides read TGTGCCAGCAGCCATTCACCCGGCAGCTACGCCGGCACCGGGGAGCTGTTTTTT. Protein sequence: CASSHSPGSYAGTGELFF.

This clonotype has only a few counts. The gene calls are TRBV7-9 and TRBJ2-4; 9 bases align to TRBD1. The CDR3 is 16 amino acids. V dropped 3 bases and J dropped 2; count of bases not matched to a gene: 5. The germline gives CDR1 SEHNR, CDR2 FQNEAQ (reference sequence). CDR3: CASSLATGGPKNIQYF. The CDR3 DNA is TGTGCCAGCAGCTTGGCAACAGGGGGCCCCAAAAACATTCAGTACTTC.

This clonotype was detected a few times. The CDR3 nucleotides read TGTGCCAGCAGCAAAGTTGAGGATGAGCAGTTCTTC. It is translated as CASSKVEDEQFF. J is TRBJ2-1 and V is TRBV5-4, with D unresolved. Germline assignment: CDR1 SGHNT and CDR2 YYREEE (reference sequence). The germline V and J ends were trimmed by 4 bases and 8 bases, with 10 bases remaining between them. CDR3 length: 12 amino acids. Full variable domain (outside the CDR3, taken from reference TRBV5-4 and TRBJ2-1): ETGVTQSPTHLIKTRGQQVTLRCSSQSGHNTVSWYQQALGQGPQFIFQYYREEENGRGNFPPRFSGLQFPNYSSELNVNALELDDSALYLCASSKVEDEQFFGPGTRLTVL.

The table lists this clonotype with many counts. The chain has TRBV4-1 and TRBJ2-7; the D gene is possibly TRBD1 (6 bases). Per the germline V gene, CDR1 is MGHRA and CDR2 is YSYEKL. Trimming shortened V by 0 bases and J by 2 bases, and 14 bases separated the two germline ends. The CDR3 runs to 16 residues. The CDR3 sequence: CASSQETGSYPYEQYF. The CDR3 DNA is TGCGCCAGCAGCCAAGAGACAGGCTCTTACCCCTACGAGCAGTACTTC.

The chain is built from TRBV5-1 and TRBJ2-1, with 12 bases that match TRBD2. The CDR3 has 16 amino acids. J lost 7 bases, V lost 3 bases, and 8 bases had no gene match. Germline V CDR1 and CDR2: SGHRS, YFSETQ. Here the CDR3 reads CASSYSSGGGRNEQFF. CDR3 nucleotide sequence: TGCGCCAGCAGCTACTCTAGCGGGGGGGGTCGGAATGAGCAGTTCTTC.

The chain couples TRBV7-9 to TRBJ2-1, with a tentative D call TRBD1 (5 bases). The CDR3 contains 15 residues. The V end was cut by 0 bases, the J end by 4 bases, with 10 bases between. Germline V lookup: CDR1 SEHNR, CDR2 FQNEAQ (reference sequence). This chain's CDR3 is CASSLARVIYNEQFF. For the CDR3, the DNA is TGTGCCAGCAGCTTAGCCAGGGTGATTTACAATGAGCAGTTCTTC.

This clonotype has a handful of counts. The chain has TRBV6-1 and TRBJ2-3, with 11 positions matching TRBD1. Germline V gives CDR1 MNHNS, CDR2 SASEGT. The J segment lost 7 bases and the V segment lost 6 bases, leaving 12 bases of the junction unmatched. CDR3 length: 16 residues. The CDR3 region has the DNA TGTGCCAGCAGCGCCCTGAGGACAGGGGGCTGGTATACGCAGTATTTT. Protein product: CASSALRTGGWYTQYF.

This clonotype was recorded many times. The CDR3 sequence: CASSLDSNNEQFF. CDR3 in DNA: TGTGCCAGCAGCTTAGACAGCAACAATGAGCAGTTCTTC. The chain has TRBV7-6 and TRBJ2-1; no reliable D call. The CDR3 extends over 13 amino acids. Deletions cut 1 base from V and 5 bases from J, with 6 bases between. Germline lookup yields CDR1 SGHVS and CDR2 FNYEAQ.

V gene TRBV7-9 combines with J gene TRBJ2-1; TRBD1 matches at 11 bases. The V segment lost 0 bases and the J segment 9 bases; nucleotides outside the gene matches: 7. This CDR3 is 16 amino acids long. The germline V gene has CDR1 SEHNR and CDR2 FQNEAQ (reference sequence). The CDR3 is CASSLAGTGGPLEQFF. The CDR3 DNA reads as TGTGCCAGCAGCTTAGCCGGGACAGGGGGTCCCCTTGAGCAGTTCTTC.

CDR3 loop: CASSRTSGRAGETQYF. The CDR3 bases are TGTGCCAGCAGTCGGACTAGCGGGAGGGCCGGGGAGACCCAGTACTTC. The rearrangement joins TRBV28 to TRBJ2-5; 15 nucleotides agree with TRBD2. CDR3 length: 16 residues. The V and J ends lost 5 bases and 5 bases, in that order; junction bases with no gene match: 6. The germline V gene encodes CDR1 MDHEN and CDR2 SYDVKM.

This clonotype was seen a few times. The genes are TRBV24-1 and TRBJ2-1; no firm D call. The V end was cut by 3 bases, the J end by 4 bases, with 6 bases between. The CDR3 contains 13 residues. Germline V gene data show CDR1 as KGHDR and CDR2 as SFDVKD. The DNA for the CDR3 is TGTGCCACCAGTGATGACCTATACAATGAGCAGTTCTTC. It translates to CATSDDLYNEQFF.